This TCR beta chain was retrieved from a study of human T cells and chemical hapten exposure. Looking at the study overall: Diphenylcyclopropenone was applied weekly to patients' scalps across the roughly 24-week study. Findings of the study overall: Positive correlation was observed between PT1 expanded TCR counts and patch test score. TCRs exceeding 1 in 1000 frequency stayed unchanged with DPC sensitization.

This clonotype was counted a few times. Its matching antigen is unknown. The CDR3 length is 14 residues. The V segment lost 6 bases and the J segment 2 bases; nucleotides outside the gene matches: 9. CDR1 DFQATT and CDR2 SNEGSKA come from the germline V gene (reference sequence). MiXCR, run by TCRdb on the RACE reads, gives a single entry per CDR3 protein. Of more than 150,000 distinct CDR3 sequences listed, 24% are singletons. Indicated time point: patch test 3, about 24 weeks after DPC sensitization. The treatment was: therapeutic diphenylcyclopropenone sensitization with weekly scalp DPC. Alopecia patients, 18 to 70 years old and DPC-suitable, served as donors.

The chain links TRBV20-1 to TRBJ1-2, with 7 bases identical to TRBD1. Sequenced material: whole blood, taken in connection with sensitization to the hapten diphenylcyclopropenone (DPC). The receptor was derived from a woman aged 40 to 49 with alopecia areata. Some clones in this sample may be carry-over from other donors' samples. CDR3 DNA: TGCAGTGCAGAGGGGGACAGCCCCAACTATGGCTACACCTTC. Protein product: CSAEGDSPNYGYTF.